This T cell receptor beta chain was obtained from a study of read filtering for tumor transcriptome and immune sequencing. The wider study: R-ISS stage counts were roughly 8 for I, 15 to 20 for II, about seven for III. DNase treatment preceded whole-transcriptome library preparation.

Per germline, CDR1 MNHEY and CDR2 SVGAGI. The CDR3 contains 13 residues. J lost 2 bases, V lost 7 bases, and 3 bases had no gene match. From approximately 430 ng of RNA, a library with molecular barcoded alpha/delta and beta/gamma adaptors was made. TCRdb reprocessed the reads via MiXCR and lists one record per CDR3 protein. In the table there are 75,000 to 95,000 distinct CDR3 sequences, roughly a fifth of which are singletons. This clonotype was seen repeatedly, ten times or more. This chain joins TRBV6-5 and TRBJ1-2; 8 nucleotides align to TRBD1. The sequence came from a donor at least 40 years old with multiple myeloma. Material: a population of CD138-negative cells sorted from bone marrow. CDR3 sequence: CASKGQVNYGYTF. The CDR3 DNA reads TGTGCCAGCAAGGGACAGGTGAACTATGGCTACACCTTC.